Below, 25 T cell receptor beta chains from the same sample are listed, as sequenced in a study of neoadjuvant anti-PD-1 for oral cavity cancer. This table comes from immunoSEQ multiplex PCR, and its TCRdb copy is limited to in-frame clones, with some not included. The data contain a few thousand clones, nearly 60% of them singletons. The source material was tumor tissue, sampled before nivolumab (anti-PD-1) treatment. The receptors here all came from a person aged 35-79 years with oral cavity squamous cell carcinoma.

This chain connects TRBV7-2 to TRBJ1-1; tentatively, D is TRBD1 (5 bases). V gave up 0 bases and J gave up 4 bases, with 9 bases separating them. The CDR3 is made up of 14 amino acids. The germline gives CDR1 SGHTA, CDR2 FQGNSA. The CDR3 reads CASSLAGGSTEAFF. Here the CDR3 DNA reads TGTGCCAGCAGCTTAGCTGGGGGGAGCACTGAAGCTTTCTTT.

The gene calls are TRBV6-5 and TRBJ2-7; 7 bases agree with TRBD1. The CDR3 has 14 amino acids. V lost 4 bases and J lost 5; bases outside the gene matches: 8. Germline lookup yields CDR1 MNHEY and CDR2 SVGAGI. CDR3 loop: CASSSPNRGHEQYF. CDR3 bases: TGTGCCAGCAGTTCCCCGAACAGGGGCCACGAGCAGTACTTC.

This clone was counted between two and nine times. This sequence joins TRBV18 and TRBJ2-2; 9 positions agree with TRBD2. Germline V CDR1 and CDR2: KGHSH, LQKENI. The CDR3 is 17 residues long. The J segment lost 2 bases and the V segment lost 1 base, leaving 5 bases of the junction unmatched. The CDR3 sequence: CASSPRQTSGNTGELFF. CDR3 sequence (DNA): TGTGCCAGCTCACCACGACAGACTAGCGGTAACACCGGGGAGCTGTTTTTT.

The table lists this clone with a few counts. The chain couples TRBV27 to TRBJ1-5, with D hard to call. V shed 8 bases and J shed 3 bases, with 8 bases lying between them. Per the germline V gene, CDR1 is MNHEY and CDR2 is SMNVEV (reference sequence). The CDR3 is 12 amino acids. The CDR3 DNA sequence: TGTGCCAGCGGCCTGATCAATCAGCCCCAGCATTTT. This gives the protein CASGLINQPQHF.

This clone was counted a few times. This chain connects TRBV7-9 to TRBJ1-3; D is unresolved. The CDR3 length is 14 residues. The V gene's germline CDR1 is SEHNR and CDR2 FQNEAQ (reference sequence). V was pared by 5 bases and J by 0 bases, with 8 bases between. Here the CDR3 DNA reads TGTGCCAGCAGCCCGGGCTTCTCTGGAAACACCATATATTTT. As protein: CASSPGFSGNTIYF.

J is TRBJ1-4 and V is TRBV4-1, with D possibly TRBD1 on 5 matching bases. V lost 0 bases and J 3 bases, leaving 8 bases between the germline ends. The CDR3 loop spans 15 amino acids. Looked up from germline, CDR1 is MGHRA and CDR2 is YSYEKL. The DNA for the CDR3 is TGCGCCAGCAGCCAAGATCGGGGGTCTAATGAAAAACTGTTTTTT. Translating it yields CASSQDRGSNEKLFF.

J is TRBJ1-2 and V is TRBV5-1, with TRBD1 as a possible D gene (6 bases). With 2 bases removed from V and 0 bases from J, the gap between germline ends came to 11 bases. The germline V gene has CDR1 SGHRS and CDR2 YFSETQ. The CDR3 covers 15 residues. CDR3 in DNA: TGCGCCAGCAGCTTAGGACAGAATTCTAACTATGGCTACACCTTC. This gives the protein CASSLGQNSNYGYTF.

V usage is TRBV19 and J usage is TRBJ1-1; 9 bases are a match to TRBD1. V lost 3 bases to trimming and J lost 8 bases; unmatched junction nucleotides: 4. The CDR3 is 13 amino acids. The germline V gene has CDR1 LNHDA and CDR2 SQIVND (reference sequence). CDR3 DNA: TGTGCCAGTAGTATCGGGACAGGGTTGGAAGCTTTCTTT. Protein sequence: CASSIGTGLEAFF.

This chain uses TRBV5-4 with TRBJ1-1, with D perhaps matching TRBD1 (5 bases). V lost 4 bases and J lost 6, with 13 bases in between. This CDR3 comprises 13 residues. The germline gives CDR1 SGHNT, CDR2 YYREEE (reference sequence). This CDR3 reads CASSLNRRSEAFF. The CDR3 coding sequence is TGTGCCAGCAGCCTTAACAGGCGCTCTGAAGCTTTCTTT.

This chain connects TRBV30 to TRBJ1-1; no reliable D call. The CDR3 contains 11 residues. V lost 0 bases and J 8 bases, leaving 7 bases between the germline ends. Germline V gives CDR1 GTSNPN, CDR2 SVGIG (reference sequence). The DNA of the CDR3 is TGTGCCTGGAGTGTCAGCAAAGAAGCTTTCTTT. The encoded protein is CAWSVSKEAFF.

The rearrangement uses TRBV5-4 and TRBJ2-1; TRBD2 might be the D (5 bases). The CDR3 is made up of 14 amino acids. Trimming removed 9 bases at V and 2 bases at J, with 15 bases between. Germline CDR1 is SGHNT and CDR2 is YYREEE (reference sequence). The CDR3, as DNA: TGTGCCACCGCCCCGGGGAATACCTACAATGAGCAGTTCTTC. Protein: CATAPGNTYNEQFF.

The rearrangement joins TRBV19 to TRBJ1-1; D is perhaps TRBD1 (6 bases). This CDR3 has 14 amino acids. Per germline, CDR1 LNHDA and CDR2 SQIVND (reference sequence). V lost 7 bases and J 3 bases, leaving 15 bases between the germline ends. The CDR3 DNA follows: TGTGCCAGTAATGCTCGGGACACCTACACTGAAGCTTTCTTT. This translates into CASNARDTYTEAFF.

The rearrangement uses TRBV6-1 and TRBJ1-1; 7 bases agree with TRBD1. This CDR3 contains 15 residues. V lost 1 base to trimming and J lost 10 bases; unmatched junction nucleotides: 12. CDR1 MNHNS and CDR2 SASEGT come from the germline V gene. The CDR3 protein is CASSEGETGFDGAFF. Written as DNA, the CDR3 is TGTGCCAGCAGTGAAGGAGAGACAGGGTTCGACGGAGCTTTCTTT.

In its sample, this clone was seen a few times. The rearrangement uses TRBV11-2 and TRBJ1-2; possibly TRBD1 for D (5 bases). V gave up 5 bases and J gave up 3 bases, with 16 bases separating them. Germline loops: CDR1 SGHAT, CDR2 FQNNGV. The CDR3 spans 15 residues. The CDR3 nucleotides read TGTGCCAGCAGCCGAAGCGGGGGACGGGACTATGGCTACACCTTC. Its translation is CASSRSGGRDYGYTF. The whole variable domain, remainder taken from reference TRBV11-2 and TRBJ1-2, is EAGVAQSPRYKIIEKRQSVAFWCNPISGHATLYWYQQILGQGPKLLIQFQNNGVVDDSQLPKDRFSAERLKGVDSTLKIQPAKLEDSAVYLCASSRSGGRDYGYTFGSGTRLTVV.

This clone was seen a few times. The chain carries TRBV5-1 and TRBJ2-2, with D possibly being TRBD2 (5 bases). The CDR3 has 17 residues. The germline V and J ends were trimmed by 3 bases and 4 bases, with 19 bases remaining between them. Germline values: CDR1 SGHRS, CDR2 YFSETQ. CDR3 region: CASSSRPSPTSTGELFF. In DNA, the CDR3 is TGCGCCAGCAGCTCCCGCCCTAGCCCCACCTCCACCGGGGAGCTGTTTTTT.

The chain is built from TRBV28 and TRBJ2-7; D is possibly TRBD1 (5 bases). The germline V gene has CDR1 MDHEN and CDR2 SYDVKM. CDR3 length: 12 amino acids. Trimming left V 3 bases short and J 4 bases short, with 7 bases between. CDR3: CASSFRDYEQYF. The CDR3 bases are TGTGCCAGCAGTTTCAGGGATTACGAGCAGTACTTC.

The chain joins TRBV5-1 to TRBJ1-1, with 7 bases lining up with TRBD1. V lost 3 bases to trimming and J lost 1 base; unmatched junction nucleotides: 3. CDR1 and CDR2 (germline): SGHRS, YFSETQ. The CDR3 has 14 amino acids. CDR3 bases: TGCGCCAGCAGCTCGGGACAGCAGAACACTGAAGCTTTCTTT. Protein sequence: CASSSGQQNTEAFF.

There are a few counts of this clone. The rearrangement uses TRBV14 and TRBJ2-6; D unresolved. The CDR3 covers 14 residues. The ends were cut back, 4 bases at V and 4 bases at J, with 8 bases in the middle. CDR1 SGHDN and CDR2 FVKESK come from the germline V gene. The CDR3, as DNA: TGTGCCAGCAGCCTCCTGGGCGGGGCCAACGTCCTGACTTTC. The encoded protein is CASSLLGGANVLTF.

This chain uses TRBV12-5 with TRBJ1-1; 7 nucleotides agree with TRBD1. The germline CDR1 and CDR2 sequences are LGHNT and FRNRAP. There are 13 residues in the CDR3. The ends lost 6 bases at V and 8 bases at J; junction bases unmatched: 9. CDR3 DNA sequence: TGTGCTAGTGGAGAAGGACAGGCTGACGAAGCTTTCTTT. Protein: CASGEGQADEAFF.

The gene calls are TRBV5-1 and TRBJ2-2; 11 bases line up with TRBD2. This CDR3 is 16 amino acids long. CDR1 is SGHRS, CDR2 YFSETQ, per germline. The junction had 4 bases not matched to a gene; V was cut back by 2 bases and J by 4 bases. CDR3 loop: CASSLTSGSGTGELFF. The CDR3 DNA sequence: TGCGCCAGCAGCTTAACTAGCGGGAGTGGCACCGGGGAGCTGTTTTTT.

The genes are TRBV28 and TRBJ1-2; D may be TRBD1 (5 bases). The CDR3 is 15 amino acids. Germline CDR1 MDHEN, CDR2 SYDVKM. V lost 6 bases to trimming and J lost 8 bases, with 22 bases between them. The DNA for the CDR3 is TGTGCCAGCAGCCCGCCTGGTTGGGGCCTATCCGGCTACACCTTC. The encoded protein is CASSPPGWGLSGYTF.

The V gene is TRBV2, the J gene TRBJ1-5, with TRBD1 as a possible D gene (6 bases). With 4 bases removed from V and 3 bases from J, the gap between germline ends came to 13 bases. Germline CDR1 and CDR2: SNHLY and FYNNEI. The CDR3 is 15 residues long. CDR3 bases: TGTGCCAGCAGTGCACAGAGGACAGCCAATCAGCCCCAGCATTTT. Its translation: CASSAQRTANQPQHF.

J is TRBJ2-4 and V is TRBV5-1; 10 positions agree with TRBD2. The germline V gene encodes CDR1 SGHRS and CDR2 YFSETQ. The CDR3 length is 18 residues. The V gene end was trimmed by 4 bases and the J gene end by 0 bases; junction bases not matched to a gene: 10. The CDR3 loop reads CASSPDPSGGPAKNIQYF. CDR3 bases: TGCGCCAGCAGCCCGGATCCTAGCGGGGGCCCAGCCAAAAACATTCAGTACTTC.

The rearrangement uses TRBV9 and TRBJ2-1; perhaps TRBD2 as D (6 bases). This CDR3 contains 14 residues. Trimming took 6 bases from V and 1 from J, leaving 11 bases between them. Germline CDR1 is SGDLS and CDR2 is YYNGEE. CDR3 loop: CASTPGGSYNEQFF. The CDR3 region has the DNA TGTGCCAGCACCCCCGGGGGATCCTACAATGAGCAGTTCTTC.

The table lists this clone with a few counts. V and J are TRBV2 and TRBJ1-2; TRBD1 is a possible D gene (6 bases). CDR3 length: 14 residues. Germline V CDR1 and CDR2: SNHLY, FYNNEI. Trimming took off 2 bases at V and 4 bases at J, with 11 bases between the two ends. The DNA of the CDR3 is TGTGCCAGCAGTGAACCAGGGGCAAGCTATGGCTACACCTTC. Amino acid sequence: CASSEPGASYGYTF.